These 26 T cell receptor beta chains share one sample of origin, sequenced in a study of T cell changes during pregnancy in multiple sclerosis. Clones were sequenced by immunoSEQ multiplex PCR, and TCRdb holds only the in-frame ones, with some missing. The table shows about 20,000 clones, with more than 75% occurring only once. Here the sequenced sample was CD8+ T cells from peripheral blood mononuclear cells, taken in the third trimester of pregnancy. The receptors come from a female donor in good health, enrolled as a control in a pregnancy study.

The chain combines TRBV7-9 with TRBJ2-7; 8 positions agree with TRBD1. Germline V gives CDR1 SEHNR, CDR2 FQNEAQ (reference sequence). The V gene end was trimmed by 8 bases and the J gene end by 4 bases; junction bases not matched to a gene: 7. The CDR3 loop spans 13 amino acids. The CDR3 DNA reads as TGTGCCAGCCAGGGGACAGGCCTTTACGAGCAGTACTTC. Translated, it gives CASQGTGLYEQYF.

In this sample, this clone is medium-sized (0.01 to 0.1%). The chain links TRBV6-4 to TRBJ2-3, with unresolved D. CDR3 size: 13 residues. V lost 0 bases and J lost 3, with 4 bases in between. The germline gives CDR1 MRHNA, CDR2 SNTAGT. CDR3 bases: TGTGCCAGCAGTGACTCGACTACAGATACGCAGTATTTT. This gives the protein CASSDSTTDTQYF.

The rearrangement uses TRBV5-1 and TRBJ2-1; D ambiguous. This CDR3 has 13 residues. Per germline, CDR1 SGHRS and CDR2 YFSETQ. V lost 0 bases and J 6 bases, leaving 7 bases between the germline ends. The CDR3 DNA follows: TGCGCCAGCAGCTTGGCTGCCAGCAATGAGCAGTTCTTC. This gives the protein CASSLAASNEQFF.

The CDR3 region is CASSGRAGADTQYF. DNA of the CDR3: TGTGCCAGCAGTGGTCGGGCGGGGGCGGATACGCAGTATTTT. The chain employs TRBV6-4 and TRBJ2-3; tentative D call: TRBD2 (7 bases). V lost 4 bases to trimming and J lost 6 bases, with 14 bases between them. Looked up from germline, CDR1 is MRHNA and CDR2 is SNTAGT. The CDR3 has 14 amino acids.

In its sample, this clone was seen a few times. The genes are TRBV5-1 and TRBJ2-1; tentative D call: TRBD1 (5 bases). V was cut by 1 base and J by 5 bases, with 10 bases left in between. Looked up from germline, CDR1 is SGHRS and CDR2 is YFSETQ. This CDR3 comprises 14 residues. Here the CDR3 DNA reads TGCGCCAGCAGCTTGCGTCAGGGCGACAATGAGCAGTTCTTC. Its translation: CASSLRQGDNEQFF.

V gene TRBV12-5 combines with J gene TRBJ2-3, with TRBD1 identical over 8 bases. The germline V gene encodes CDR1 LGHNT and CDR2 FRNRAP. The CDR3 is 17 amino acids. The V segment lost 0 bases and the J segment 1 base; nucleotides outside the gene matches: 6. In DNA, the CDR3 is TGTGCTAGTGGTTTGGTACAGGGGGGTCTTGGCACAGATACGCAGTATTTT. It codes for CASGLVQGGLGTDTQYF. Full variable domain (remainder filled in from reference TRBV12-5 and TRBJ2-3): DARVTQTPRHKVTEMGQEVTMRCQPILGHNTVFWYRQTMMQGLELLAYFRNRAPLDDSGMPKDRFSAEMPDATLATLKIQPSEPRDSAVYFCASGLVQGGLGTDTQYFGPGTRLTVL.

V is TRBV2 and J is TRBJ1-2; D may be TRBD1 (5 bases). The CDR3 totals 17 residues. Germline V CDR1 and CDR2: SNHLY, FYNNEI. Between the trimmed V and J ends, which lost 4 bases and 5 bases, there was a span of 23 bases. The CDR3 region is CASSGSRQSSTSYGYTF. CDR3 DNA: TGTGCCAGCAGTGGCTCAAGACAGTCATCTACTTCATATGGCTACACCTTC.

The V call is TRBV5-6, the J call TRBJ2-2, with D perhaps TRBD2 (6 bases). This CDR3 spans 16 amino acids. Germline assignment: CDR1 SGHDT and CDR2 YYEEEE. Trimming removed 0 bases at V and 7 bases at J, with 16 bases between. Here the CDR3 DNA reads TGTGCCAGCAGCTTGGAACTAGCTCGCCGTCTCGGGGAGCTGTTTTTT. Translating gives CASSLELARRLGELFF.

The gene calls are TRBV10-2 and TRBJ2-5; 7 bases agree with TRBD1. Germline V gene sequence: CDR1 WSHSY, CDR2 SAAADI. V dropped 6 bases and J dropped 6; count of bases not matched to a gene: 10. CDR3 length: 14 residues. The CDR3 region is CASRALTGTKTQYF. The CDR3 DNA reads as TGCGCCAGCAGGGCCCTGACAGGGACGAAGACCCAGTACTTC.

This clone showed up just a few times. The chain couples TRBV7-9 to TRBJ1-4; D is uncertain. The CDR3 is made up of 16 amino acids. The germline V and J ends were trimmed by 0 bases and 2 bases, with 10 bases remaining between them. Germline V gene lookup returns CDR1 SEHNR and CDR2 FQNEAQ (reference sequence). The CDR3 reads CASSLAAGGTNEKLFF. The CDR3, as DNA: TGTGCCAGCAGCTTAGCAGCCGGCGGCACTAATGAAAAACTGTTTTTT.

This clone was observed a few times. The CDR3 is CASSESASGGPSETQYF. The CDR3, as DNA: TGCGCCAGCAGTGAGTCGGCTAGCGGGGGGCCCTCGGAGACCCAGTACTTC. The V and J genes are TRBV10-2 and TRBJ2-5; the match to TRBD2 covers 11 bases. The CDR3 is 17 amino acids. The V gene end was trimmed by 0 bases and the J gene end by 5 bases; junction bases not matched to a gene: 8. Germline V gene lookup returns CDR1 WSHSY and CDR2 SAAADI.

The V call is TRBV6-5, the J call TRBJ2-7; the match to TRBD1 covers 9 bases. The junction had 6 bases not matched to a gene; V was cut back by 2 bases and J by 1 base. This CDR3 region has 16 residues. Germline V lookup: CDR1 MNHEY, CDR2 SVGAGI. As DNA, the CDR3 is TGTGCCAGCAGTTACCGTCCCGGGACAGGGTCCTACGAGCAGTACTTC. Residues: CASSYRPGTGSYEQYF.

V gene TRBV7-9 combines with J gene TRBJ2-3, with 11 bases matching TRBD2. Losses at the gene ends were 4 bases for V and 4 bases for J; bases not matched to a gene: 13. The CDR3 is 18 amino acids. From germline, CDR1 is SEHNR and CDR2 FQNEAQ (reference sequence). Here the CDR3 reads CASSSTGTSGIGADTQYF. The CDR3, as DNA: TGTGCCAGCAGCTCCACCGGGACTAGCGGTATCGGGGCAGATACGCAGTATTTT.

This clone is judged medium-sized. The chain has TRBV19 and TRBJ2-7; 14 bases map to TRBD2. The V segment lost 5 bases and the J segment 3 bases; nucleotides outside the gene matches: 9. Per germline, CDR1 LNHDA and CDR2 SQIVND (reference sequence). CDR3 size: 17 residues. This chain's CDR3 is CASSVSSGLAGVYEQYF. For the CDR3, the DNA is TGTGCCAGTAGTGTCTCCTCGGGACTAGCGGGGGTCTACGAGCAGTACTTC. Variable domain in full (rest from reference TRBV19 and TRBJ2-7): DGGITQSPKYLFRKEGQNVTLSCEQNLNHDAMYWYRQDPGQGLRLIYYSQIVNDFQKGDIAEGYSVSREKKESFPLTVTSAQKNPTAFYLCASSVSSGLAGVYEQYFGPGTRLTVT.

This clone was seen only once. The chain uses TRBV9 and TRBJ2-7; 13 bases are shared with TRBD2. V lost 3 bases, J lost 7 bases, and 4 bases stayed unmatched. Germline loops: CDR1 SGDLS, CDR2 YYNGEE. CDR3 length: 14 residues. The CDR3 here is CASSEGLAGTEQYF. For the CDR3, the DNA is TGTGCCAGCAGCGAGGGACTAGCGGGAACGGAGCAGTACTTC.

V and J are TRBV6-6 and TRBJ2-7; 9 positions match TRBD2. There are 15 residues in the CDR3. Looked up from germline, CDR1 is MNHNY and CDR2 is SVGAGI (reference sequence). V lost 5 bases and J lost 3; bases outside the gene matches: 8. CDR3 bases: TGTGCCAGCAGTCGACCGACTAGCGGCGACTACGAGCAGTACTTC. This translates into CASSRPTSGDYEQYF.

This chain uses TRBV6-4 with TRBJ1-5; 8 bases align to TRBD1. CDR1 is MRHNA, CDR2 SNTAGT, per germline. The length of the CDR3 is 15 residues. V was clipped by 3 bases and J by 1 base; unmatched bases: 2. The CDR3 coding sequence is TGTGCCAGCAGTGAAACAGGGGGGAGCAATCAGCCCCAGCATTTT. Translation: CASSETGGSNQPQHF.

This clone was counted once. V is TRBV4-2 and J is TRBJ2-5; 14 bases agree with TRBD2. Germline V gene data show CDR1 as LGHNA and CDR2 as YNFKEQ. This CDR3 is built from 16 residues. The trim removed 1 base at V and 5 bases at J, leaving 3 bases unmatched. In DNA, the CDR3 is TGTGCCAGCAGCCAAGGAGGGACTAGCGGGGGTGAGACCCAGTACTTC. Its translation is CASSQGGTSGGETQYF.

The chain joins TRBV19 to TRBJ2-7; TRBD2 aligns across 7 bases. Germline trimming cut 5 bases from V and 2 bases from J; bases unmatched to any gene: 9. Per germline, CDR1 LNHDA and CDR2 SQIVND (reference sequence). This CDR3 contains 15 residues. The CDR3 region has the DNA TGTGCCAGTAGTCTCAGCGGGACCTCCGCCTACGAGCAGTACTTC. Protein sequence: CASSLSGTSAYEQYF.

CDR3 region: CASSYRTSGSYEQYF. In DNA, the CDR3 is TGTGCCAGCAGTTACAGGACTAGCGGGTCCTACGAGCAGTACTTC. The rearrangement uses TRBV6-5 and TRBJ2-7, with TRBD2 matching 11 bases. Per the germline V gene, CDR1 is MNHEY and CDR2 is SVGAGI. V shed 2 bases, J shed 1 base, and the junction held 1 base outside the gene matches. The CDR3 totals 15 residues.

This sequence joins TRBV28 and TRBJ2-7, with TRBD1 as a possible D gene (6 bases). CDR1 and CDR2 (germline): MDHEN, SYDVKM. The CDR3 runs to 17 residues. V gave up 7 bases and J gave up 5 bases, with 27 bases separating them. The CDR3 reads CASNPDSDQGGSHEQYF. As DNA, the CDR3 is TGTGCCAGCAATCCGGACAGCGATCAAGGGGGTTCCCACGAGCAGTACTTC.

The chain couples TRBV9 to TRBJ2-7; 7 bases fit TRBD1. Germline V gene data show CDR1 as SGDLS and CDR2 as YYNGEE. This CDR3 is built from 15 residues. V lost 4 bases and J lost 1; bases outside the gene matches: 8. The CDR3 DNA is TGTGCCAGCAGCCCAGAGGCGGACAGGTCCTACGAGCAGTACTTC. The encoded protein is CASSPEADRSYEQYF.

V usage is TRBV15 and J usage is TRBJ1-2, with D unresolved. V shed 0 bases and J shed 6 bases, with 11 bases lying between them. CDR3 length equals 14 residues. Germline lookup yields CDR1 LNHNV and CDR2 YYDKDF (reference sequence). The CDR3 nucleotides are TGTGCCACCAGCAGAGACCCGGGGTCCGATGGCTACACCTTC. Protein sequence: CATSRDPGSDGYTF.

The chain is built from TRBV13 and TRBJ2-7, with 9 bases identical to TRBD2. The germline V gene has CDR1 PRHDT and CDR2 FYEKMQ (reference sequence). After removal of 2 bases from V and 5 bases from J, the junction contained 7 bases not matched to a gene. The CDR3 is 15 amino acids. The DNA of the CDR3 is TGTGCCAGCAGCTTACGGCGGGAGGGCCTCGACGAGCAGTACTTC. It codes for CASSLRREGLDEQYF.

The V call is TRBV13, the J call TRBJ2-5; TRBD2 agrees at 8 bases. V lost 6 bases and J lost 4; bases outside the gene matches: 4. This CDR3 has 13 residues. The germline V gene encodes CDR1 PRHDT and CDR2 FYEKMQ (reference sequence). Here the CDR3 reads CASRSGGSETQYF. The DNA of the CDR3 is TGTGCCAGCAGAAGCGGGGGTTCAGAGACCCAGTACTTC.

The chain is built from TRBV5-6 and TRBJ1-6; TRBD1 agrees at 7 bases. This CDR3 is 17 amino acids long. After removal of 3 bases from V and 7 bases from J, the junction contained 13 bases not matched to a gene. From germline, CDR1 is SGHDT and CDR2 YYEEEE. This chain's CDR3 is CASSSAGQGVENSPLHF. In nucleotides, the CDR3 is TGTGCCAGCAGCTCCGCCGGGCAGGGGGTTGAGAATTCACCCCTCCACTTT.